The rows below give T cell receptor beta chains drawn from one sample of a study of shared clonotypes between healthy human individuals. Clones were read by immunoSEQ multiplex PCR, and TCRdb kept only the in-frame ones, dropping some. The data hold around 2.3 million clones, with almost 96% observed a single time. Sequenced: naive CD4+ T cells sorted from blood. Receptors originate from a man younger than 35 in good health. CDR3s include the opening cysteine and the closing phenylalanine or tryptophan. Each record gives: clone size, D gene, V gene, CDR3 protein. The D gene is left open where the match is weak. The listing skips clone size in some rows; elsewhere it reads once, few, many or a size class.

clone_size: .
d_call: TRBD1
v_call: TRBV5-4
cdr3_aa: CASSPLGQGYGYTF

clone_size: .
d_call: TRBD1
v_call: TRBV10-3
cdr3_aa: CAISESLTAGGNSPLHF

clone_size: .
d_call: TRBD1
v_call: TRBV6-1
cdr3_aa: CASPRDSPTEAFF

clone_size: .
d_call: .
v_call: TRBV6-6
cdr3_aa: CASRGRGGGNTIYF

clone_size: .
d_call: .
v_call: TRBV7-8
cdr3_aa: CASSKRDQGPRTDTQYF

clone_size: once
d_call: TRBD1
v_call: TRBV30
cdr3_aa: CAWRRGPGGTEAFF

clone_size: .
d_call: .
v_call: TRBV19
cdr3_aa: CASRRAYGYTF

clone_size: once
d_call: .
v_call: TRBV7-9
cdr3_aa: CASSLSRTTTDTQYF

clone_size: .
d_call: .
v_call: TRBV6-1
cdr3_aa: CASVPGVNTGELFF

clone_size: .
d_call: .
v_call: TRBV29-1
cdr3_aa: CSVEDLFLETQYF

clone_size: .
d_call: .
v_call: TRBV5-1
cdr3_aa: CASSLDEGGGYTF

clone_size: .
d_call: .
v_call: TRBV4-1
cdr3_aa: CASSQLGGKNTEAFF

clone_size: .
d_call: .
v_call: TRBV6-5
cdr3_aa: CASSPWVSYEQYF

clone_size: .
d_call: .
v_call: TRBV30
cdr3_aa: CAWCRFPNSPLHF

clone_size: .
d_call: .
v_call: TRBV6-1
cdr3_aa: CASSEGVGEQYF

clone_size: .
d_call: TRBD1
v_call: TRBV19
cdr3_aa: CASSIRQGDVEQYF

clone_size: .
d_call: .
v_call: TRBV18
cdr3_aa: CASSPGTTGYEQYF

clone_size: .
d_call: .
v_call: TRBV7-2
cdr3_aa: CASSDTPGRETQYF

clone_size: once
d_call: .
v_call: TRBV7-8
cdr3_aa: CASSLAGLPTGYTF

clone_size: .
d_call: .
v_call: TRBV29-1
cdr3_aa: CSVERRLAYNEQFF

clone_size: .
d_call: TRBD2
v_call: TRBV7-2
cdr3_aa: CASSPSGLQETQYF

clone_size: .
d_call: .
v_call: TRBV5-6
cdr3_aa: CASSSTQGPLYNSPLHF

clone_size: .
d_call: .
v_call: TRBV5-1
cdr3_aa: CATSAGMNTEAFF

clone_size: .
d_call: .
v_call: TRBV7-9
cdr3_aa: CASSFLSNTEAFF

clone_size: few
d_call: .
v_call: TRBV9
cdr3_aa: CASSVAGNTEAFF

clone_size: .
d_call: TRBD2
v_call: TRBV18
cdr3_aa: CASSPFASGSTDTQYF

clone_size: once
d_call: TRBD1
v_call: TRBV6-5
cdr3_aa: CASSYRRTGGTGELFF

clone_size: once
d_call: TRBD2
v_call: TRBV30
cdr3_aa: CAWSIRGVRTDTQYF

clone_size: .
d_call: TRBD2
v_call: TRBV5-6
cdr3_aa: CASSLVGTTRYEQYF

clone_size: .
d_call: .
v_call: TRBV25-1
cdr3_aa: CASSELAGYNSPLHF

clone_size: .
d_call: .
v_call: TRBV5-4
cdr3_aa: CASSLQAGASNTGELFF

clone_size: .
d_call: TRBD2
v_call: TRBV5-1
cdr3_aa: CASSSGTSGIGANVLTF

clone_size: few
d_call: TRBD1
v_call: TRBV9
cdr3_aa: CASSATGINQPQHF

clone_size: .
d_call: TRBD1
v_call: TRBV25-1
cdr3_aa: CASSVGTGGPDTQYF

clone_size: .
d_call: .
v_call: TRBV18
cdr3_aa: CASSPSVGNTGELFF

clone_size: once
d_call: .
v_call: TRBV6-1
cdr3_aa: CATGLGAGQETQYF

clone_size: .
d_call: TRBD2
v_call: TRBV2
cdr3_aa: CASSVWAGGLYNEQFF

clone_size: once
d_call: .
v_call: TRBV5-1
cdr3_aa: CASSLAGDGVYEQYF

clone_size: .
d_call: TRBD1
v_call: TRBV5-1
cdr3_aa: CASSLTGTQRETQYF